The present entry profiles one T cell receptor beta chain with its context. This clone has more than one count but fewer than ten. This clone's antigen is unknown. Per-base quality was not reported, and no clone a single base away is much larger than it. These data belong to a study of Ad26.COV2.S vaccination and SARS-CoV-2 variants (dated by TCRdb to the early 2020s). With regard to the full study: Vaccine-arm donors came from COV1001, a multicentre, randomized, double-blind, placebo-controlled phase I-IIa trial of Ad26.COV2.S in healthy adults. A total of around 32 samples were included in the TCR-sequenced set, comprising around 19 Ad26.COV2.S vaccine recipients, 5 placebo recipients and 8 SARS-CoV-2 convalescent individuals. Investigators did not know the trial group allocation while performing experiments and assessing outcomes. TCRbeta repertoire sequencing was used to assess the specificity and breadth of SARS-CoV-2-reactive T cell receptors after Ad26.COV2.S vaccination. Dosing of Ad26.COV2.S was intramuscular, at either 5x10^10 or 1x10^11 viral particles, delivered as one shot or as two shots spaced 56 days apart. Trial participants were randomized into five groups of five, in which low-dose or high-dose Ad26.COV2.S was given once or twice, or placebo was given on both occasions. Study-level results and caveats: Ad26.COV2.S recipients had higher spike-specific TCR breadth than placebo recipients (P = 0.0014). Substantial breadth of spike-specific CD8+ and CD4+ T cell responses was reported after vaccination. The authors noted that total T cell responses may have been underestimated by the TCR breadth and depth analyses. The study was not powered to compare responses between vaccine doses or regimens. Non-spike TCR breadth was comparable between vaccine and placebo recipients, consistent with the vaccine containing only spike.

CDR1 and CDR2 are drawn from the germline V gene: SGHAT, FQNNGV. V is shortened by 0 bases, J by 5 bases, and the region joining them spans 13 bases. CDR3 length: 15 amino acids, cysteine to phenylalanine. The sequence is cut down to CDR3 DNA, 45 bases in frame from base 1. The treatment or condition label for this specimen denotes: about 20 received Ad26.COV2.S at low or high dose, single or two shots; several received placebo; per-sample allocation not given. Repertoires of vaccine and placebo recipients were sequenced from samples taken on day 63 after the first injection. Between 29 July and 7 August 2020, Cohort 1b enrolled approximately 26 adults aged 18-55 years at one site in Boston, USA. Ad26.COV2.S consisted of a replication-incompetent adenovirus type 26 vector by which a prefusion-stabilized SARS-CoV-2 spike protein from the original Wuhan strain was expressed. The immunoSEQ Assay was used to sequence TCRbeta CDR3 regions. After extraction, genomic DNA underwent amplification by bias-controlled multiplex PCR, followed by high-throughput sequencing. The authors processed their data as follows. To quantify the absolute abundance of every unique TCRbeta CDR3 region, sequences were collapsed and filtered. Usable DNA was measured by amplifying reference genes present in all nucleated cells, and TCRbeta template counts were normalized to that usable DNA to estimate T cell fraction. Repertoire TCRs were annotated as SARS-CoV-2-specific when V gene, CDR3 amino acid sequence and J gene were exactly matched to a known reactive TCR set. The reference SARS-CoV-2 TCR set came from MIRA and was filtered for enrichment in COVID-19-positive ImmuneCODE repertoires, removing public or cross-reactive TCRs. Using the MIRA antigens, annotated TCRs were further analysed by specific ORF or by position within an ORF. Breadth was defined as annotated unique rearrangements over total unique productive rearrangements; depth was the summed frequency of those rearrangements. Group comparisons of TCR breadth used two-sided Wilcoxon rank-sum tests. TCRdb re-hosts the immuneACCESS table, in-frame sequences only. Its copies lack some clones; in the studies checked, an unresolved V gene accounts for under half of them, and the cause for the rest is not known. V and J calls and clone size follow that table, whereas D and trimming were derived from the DNA. Present in this sample are hundreds of thousands of clones, 65% to 90% of which were seen just once. Together, the top ten hold around 10% of the sample.

The origin of this receptor is a person between 18 and 65 years old who received the Ad26.COV2.S COVID-19 vaccine or a placebo. Here the chain combines TRBV11-2 and TRBJ2-5; the D gene cannot be resolved beyond TRBD1 or TRBD2, each matching 5 bases. The sample consisted of peripheral blood, taken in a trial of Ad26.COV2.S vaccine versus placebo. The CDR3 sequence is CASSLEPGWGETQYF. In nucleotides, the sequence is TGTGCCAGCAGCTTAGAACCGGGTTGGGGGGAGACCCAGTACTTC.